One and the same sample provided the 26 T cell receptor beta chains below, sequenced in a study of shared clonotypes between healthy human individuals. Assay: immunoSEQ multiplex PCR; the TCRdb copy retains only in-frame clones and omits some. The sample has about 1.5 million clones, approximately 98% seen once; the top ten hold roughly 0.45%. The specimen was naive CD4+ T cells sorted from blood. This sample's subset: CD45RA+ positively selected. The source of these receptors is a man aged 25-45 years in good health.

The genes are TRBV18 and TRBJ1-2; D is perhaps TRBD1 (5 bases). CDR1 is KGHSH and CDR2 is LQKENI in the germline V gene. Between the trimmed V and J ends, which lost 3 bases and 4 bases, there was a span of 12 bases. The CDR3 has 14 residues. The CDR3 DNA follows: TGTGCCAGCTCACCCGGGACGGAGCCCTATGGCTACACCTTC. It translates to CASSPGTEPYGYTF.

The gene calls are TRBV28 and TRBJ2-3; D call uncertain. The V gene's germline CDR1 is MDHEN and CDR2 SYDVKM. This CDR3 is 13 amino acids long. V lost 5 bases and J lost 5, with 11 bases in between. The CDR3 loop reads CASSLILGDTQYF. As DNA, the CDR3 is TGTGCCAGCAGTCTTATCCTCGGAGATACGCAGTATTTT.

The chain employs TRBV11-2 and TRBJ2-4; D is uncertain. The CDR3 is 13 amino acids. Germline V gives CDR1 SGHAT, CDR2 FQNNGV. V was shortened by 3 bases and J by 4 bases, with 7 bases between the two germline ends. For the CDR3, the DNA is TGTGCCAGCAGCTTGCAAATGAAAAACATTCAGTACTTC. Translated, it gives CASSLQMKNIQYF.

This chain uses TRBV18 with TRBJ2-2; D remains unclear. V was cut by 3 bases and J by 5 bases, with 13 bases left in between. Germline V gene lookup returns CDR1 KGHSH and CDR2 LQKENI. This CDR3 spans 15 amino acids. The CDR3 region has the DNA TGTGCCAGCTCACCTGCAGGACCGGCGACCGGGGAGCTGTTTTTT. Encoded protein: CASSPAGPATGELFF.

V usage is TRBV5-1 and J usage is TRBJ1-4; 8 bases are shared with TRBD1. The CDR3 loop spans 15 amino acids. CDR1 and CDR2 from the germline V gene are SGHRS and YFSETQ. Trimming took 5 bases from V and 4 from J; bases not matched to a gene: 7. CDR3 coding DNA: TGCGCCAGCAGGGACAGGGAGGGGAGTAATGAAAAACTGTTTTTT. Translating gives CASRDREGSNEKLFF.

The J gene is TRBJ2-5, the V gene TRBV2, with TRBD1 matching over 7 bases. J was trimmed by 5 bases and V by 4 bases; bases with no gene match: 7. The CDR3 consists of 14 residues. CDR1 is SNHLY, CDR2 FYNNEI, per germline. As DNA, the CDR3 is TGTGCCAGCAGTGCTCGCAGGGGGATGGAGACCCAGTACTTC. It is translated as CASSARRGMETQYF.

The chain employs TRBV27 and TRBJ1-5; 8 nucleotides agree with TRBD1. Germline assignment: CDR1 MNHEY and CDR2 SMNVEV (reference sequence). V was pared by 3 bases and J by 5 bases, with 3 bases of the junction left unmatched. CDR3 length: 14 residues. CDR3 sequence reads: CASSFRGPDQPQHF. In DNA form, the CDR3 reads TGTGCCAGCAGTTTCAGGGGGCCCGATCAGCCCCAGCATTTT.

The J gene is TRBJ2-3, the V gene TRBV2; TRBD1 matches 10 bases. CDR3 length: 17 residues. Per the germline V gene, CDR1 is SNHLY and CDR2 is FYNNEI. V lost 8 bases and J lost 2; bases outside the gene matches: 13. In DNA form, the CDR3 reads TGTGCCAGCTCGCCCCTCCGGGACAGGGGACTCACAGATACGCAGTATTTT. As protein: CASSPLRDRGLTDTQYF.

This clone showed up just once. Different DNA sequences within this sample yield the same CDR3. The chain joins TRBV9 to TRBJ1-1; D remains unclear. The CDR3 extends over 14 amino acids. The V and J ends lost 0 bases and 4 bases respectively, with 10 bases between them. Germline CDR1 and CDR2: SGDLS and YYNGEE. CDR3 sequence: CASSVGSVGTEAFF. The CDR3, as DNA: TGTGCCAGCAGCGTAGGGTCGGTTGGCACTGAAGCTTTCTTT.

The V and J genes are TRBV14 and TRBJ2-7, with D unclear. Germline-derived CDR1 and CDR2 are SGHDN and FVKESK. The CDR3 loop spans 14 amino acids. Between the trimmed V and J ends, which lost 3 bases and 5 bases, there was a span of 14 bases. The chain's CDR3 is CASSQITWQDEQYF. CDR3 in DNA: TGTGCCAGCAGCCAGATAACGTGGCAGGACGAGCAGTACTTC. The full variable domain, rest sourced from reference TRBV14 and TRBJ2-7, is EAGVTQFPSHSVIEKGQTVTLRCDPISGHDNLYWYRRVMGKEIKFLLHFVKESKQDESGMPNNRFLAERTGGTYSTLKVQPAELEDSGVYFCASSQITWQDEQYFGPGTRLTVT.

The V gene is TRBV7-6, the J gene TRBJ2-1; TRBD1 matches 8 bases. Trimming took 2 bases from V and 14 from J; bases not matched to a gene: 2. Germline loops: CDR1 SGHVS, CDR2 FNYEAQ. The CDR3 has 11 residues. For the CDR3, the DNA is TGTGCCAGCAGCTTAATGGGACAGGAGTTCTTC. This translates into CASSLMGQEFF.

V is TRBV5-1 and J is TRBJ2-7, with D perhaps TRBD1 (6 bases). This CDR3 has 15 amino acids. The ends were cut back, 4 bases at V and 3 bases at J, with 17 bases in the middle. From germline, CDR1 is SGHRS and CDR2 YFSETQ. The CDR3 coding sequence is TGCGCCAGCAGCCCCGGACAGCTAGGGTACTACGAGCAGTACTTC. Protein sequence: CASSPGQLGYYEQYF.

Only one count was recorded for this clone. The chain recombines TRBV27 with TRBJ2-1; 9 nucleotides line up with TRBD1. The CDR3 spans 16 residues. After removal of 5 bases from V and 5 bases from J, the junction contained 10 bases not matched to a gene. Per germline, CDR1 MNHEY and CDR2 SMNVEV (reference sequence). The CDR3 DNA reads as TGTGCCAGCAGTCCTACCACCGGGACAGGGCACAATGAGCAGTTCTTC. Its translation is CASSPTTGTGHNEQFF.

The V gene is TRBV2, the J gene TRBJ1-1; maybe TRBD1 (6 bases). Trimming took off 5 bases at V and 8 bases at J, with 15 bases between the two ends. Per the germline V gene, CDR1 is SNHLY and CDR2 is FYNNEI. The CDR3 length is 13 residues. The CDR3 spells CASSPTGPGEAFF. The CDR3 nucleotides are TGTGCCAGCAGTCCGACAGGCCCCGGGGAAGCTTTCTTT. Full variable domain (remainder filled in from reference TRBV2 and TRBJ1-1): EPEVTQTPSHQVTQMGQEVILRCVPISNHLYFYWYRQILGQKVEFLVSFYNNEISEKSEIFDDQFSVERPDGSNFTLKIRSTKLEDSAMYFCASSPTGPGEAFFGQGTRLTVV.

The chain is built from TRBV19 and TRBJ2-1; possibly TRBD2 for D (6 bases). This CDR3 region has 15 residues. Per the germline V gene, CDR1 is LNHDA and CDR2 is SQIVND (reference sequence). V lost 3 bases to trimming and J lost 9 bases, with 18 bases between them. CDR3 nucleotides: TGTGCCAGTAGTATGCCGGGGGTTTACCGCCCTGAGCAGTTCTTC. This sequence encodes CASSMPGVYRPEQFF. Based on the CDR3 plus reference TRBV19 and TRBJ2-1, the full variable domain is DGGITQSPKYLFRKEGQNVTLSCEQNLNHDAMYWYRQDPGQGLRLIYYSQIVNDFQKGDIAEGYSVSREKKESFPLTVTSAQKNPTAFYLCASSMPGVYRPEQFFGPGTRLTVL.

The genes are TRBV7-2 and TRBJ2-3; D gene uncertain. This CDR3 has 14 residues. Trimming took 1 base from V and 0 from J, leaving 5 bases between them. Per the germline V gene, CDR1 is SGHTA and CDR2 is FQGNSA. DNA of the CDR3: TGTGCCAGCAGCTTAGACAAGAGCACAGATACGCAGTATTTT. Translation gives CASSLDKSTDTQYF.

This clone is a singleton in its sample. This chain uses TRBV5-6 with TRBJ2-7; 8 bases map to TRBD2. V dropped 5 bases and J dropped 5; count of bases not matched to a gene: 12. In germline, CDR1 is SGHDT, CDR2 YYEEEE. The CDR3 covers 15 residues. The CDR3, as DNA: TGTGCCAGCAGTTCCGGACTAGCCATACTCGACGAGCAGTACTTC. Its translation: CASSSGLAILDEQYF. Complete variable domain (other parts from reference TRBV5-6 and TRBJ2-7): DAGVTQSPTHLIKTRGQQVTLRCSPKSGHDTVSWYQQALGQGPQFIFQYYEEEERQRGNFPDRFSGHQFPNYSSELNVNALLLGDSALYLCASSSGLAILDEQYFGPGTRLTVT.

V and J are TRBV5-1 and TRBJ1-1; possibly TRBD1 for D (5 bases). There are 14 residues in the CDR3. Germline CDR1 reads SGHRS; CDR2 reads YFSETQ. Trimming took off 0 bases at V and 2 bases at J, with 8 bases between the two ends. The CDR3, as DNA: TGCGCCAGCAGCTTGGGGACAAAAAACACTGAAGCTTTCTTT. Its translation is CASSLGTKNTEAFF.

The J gene is TRBJ2-1, the V gene TRBV5-1; 8 bases map to TRBD2. V trimming: 2 bases; J trimming: 0 bases; junction bases outside the gene matches: 4. This CDR3 is built from 16 residues. Germline values: CDR1 SGHRS, CDR2 YFSETQ. The CDR3 is CASSFSGESSYNEQFF. The CDR3 nucleotides read TGCGCCAGCAGCTTTAGCGGGGAGAGCTCCTACAATGAGCAGTTCTTC. Full variable domain (missing parts from reference TRBV5-1 and TRBJ2-1): KAGVTQTPRYLIKTRGQQVTLSCSPISGHRSVSWYQQTPGQGLQFLFEYFSETQRNKGNFPGRFSGRQFSNSRSEMNVSTLELGDSALYLCASSFSGESSYNEQFFGPGTRLTVL.

The CDR3: CASSSSTTEYSGANVLTF. CDR3 bases: TGTGCCAGCAGCTCGTCCACGACGGAATACTCTGGGGCCAACGTCCTGACTTTC. The chain combines TRBV7-3 with TRBJ2-6; D remains unclear. Germline loops: CDR1 SGHTA, CDR2 FQGTGA. This CDR3 contains 18 residues. Trimming took off 4 bases at V and 0 bases at J, with 16 bases between the two ends.

This rearrangement joins TRBV28 to TRBJ2-7; D perhaps matches TRBD2 (6 bases). This CDR3 has 14 amino acids. From germline, CDR1 is MDHEN and CDR2 SYDVKM. Trimming removed 3 bases from V and 3 bases from J, with 12 bases in between. The CDR3 sequence is CASSFYGRGYEQYF. The CDR3 DNA is TGTGCCAGCAGTTTTTACGGGAGAGGCTACGAGCAGTACTTC.

CDR3 region: CAIMAGRLANEQFF. CDR3 nucleotide sequence: TGTGCCATCATGGCCGGGAGGCTGGCCAATGAGCAGTTCTTC. The rearrangement links TRBV10-3 to TRBJ2-1; 7 bases are a match to TRBD2. The germline V gene has CDR1 ENHRY and CDR2 SYGVKD. The CDR3 has 14 residues. V shed 7 bases, J shed 6 bases, and the junction held 9 bases outside the gene matches.

CDR3 amino acids: CASKLRDYSYEQYF. In nucleotides, the CDR3 is TGTGCCAGCAAACTCCGGGACTACTCCTACGAGCAGTACTTC. The J gene is TRBJ2-7, the V gene TRBV6-1; 7 bases align to TRBD2. The germline V gene has CDR1 MNHNS and CDR2 SASEGT. CDR3 size: 14 residues. V was pared by 7 bases and J by 0 bases, with 6 bases of the junction left unmatched.

This chain uses TRBV4-1 with TRBJ2-1; the D is unclear. The CDR3 extends over 14 amino acids. CDR1 MGHRA and CDR2 YSYEKL come from the germline V gene. The V gene lost 3 bases and the J gene lost 6 bases, with 12 bases spanning the gap. The CDR3 loop reads CASSHPRVANEQFF. In DNA, the CDR3 is TGCGCCAGCAGCCATCCTAGGGTCGCCAATGAGCAGTTCTTC.

The rearrangement uses TRBV30 and TRBJ1-5; D not resolved. Germline CDR1 and CDR2: GTSNPN and SVGIG (reference sequence). CDR3 length: 16 amino acids. V gave up 5 bases and J gave up 0 bases, with 17 bases separating them. For the CDR3, the DNA is TGTGCCTGGGCTAGACGGCAGCTCTATAGCAATCAGCCCCAGCATTTT. Its translation: CAWARRQLYSNQPQHF.

The chain is built from TRBV5-6 and TRBJ2-7, with 9 positions matching TRBD1. Per the germline V gene, CDR1 is SGHDT and CDR2 is YYEEEE. The CDR3 runs 15 residues. V gave up 0 bases and J gave up 3 bases; unmatched junction bases: 4. The CDR3, as DNA: TGTGCCAGCAGCTTGGGGGGACAGGGCCTCTACGAGCAGTACTTC. Residues: CASSLGGQGLYEQYF. The full variable domain, its missing parts supplied by reference TRBV5-6 and TRBJ2-7, is DAGVTQSPTHLIKTRGQQVTLRCSPKSGHDTVSWYQQALGQGPQFIFQYYEEEERQRGNFPDRFSGHQFPNYSSELNVNALLLGDSALYLCASSLGGQGLYEQYFGPGTRLTVT.